The present T cell receptor (beta chain) was sequenced within a study of early T cells in non-severe SARS-CoV-2 infection. Study-level background: Chains were not paired, and sequencing was done on bulk RNA from unsorted whole blood.

CDR1 is LGHNT, CDR2 FRNRAP, per germline. This CDR3 comprises 16 residues. With V trimmed by 0 bases and J by 4 bases, 7 bases remained unmatched. This clonotype occurred many times. Each CDR3 protein is one row after TCRdb ran MiXCR on the 5' RACE reads. The sample yields approximately 58,000 distinct CDR3 sequences, roughly 6.5% seen once. The sample comprised whole blood. This sequence joins TRBV12-5 and TRBJ1-1; 8 bases align to TRBD1. This receptor was taken from an adult who was a healthcare worker with PCR-confirmed SARS-CoV-2 infection or an uninfected control (not recorded which). This CDR3 reads CASGLVTGQGITEAFF. For the CDR3, the DNA is TGTGCTAGTGGTTTGGTAACTGGACAGGGCATCACTGAAGCTTTCTTT.